This TCR beta chain is from a study of beta chain features in type 1 diabetes. About the research overall: Healthy donors, compared against patients, showed similar age, gender and cell yields. Overall study results and limits: Shortening of TCRB CDR3s, moderate but significant, appeared in all four CD4+ subsets of Type 1 diabetes patients. Insertions were fewer and deletions more numerous at VDJ junctions in type 1 diabetes patients. Researchers cautioned that cDNA sequencing could over-represent cells with high TCR expression.

The investigators reverse transcribed all of the isolated RNA, so they sequenced expressed TCRB transcripts. Repertoires were generated with immunoSEQ multiplex PCR, while TCRdb's copy carries only in-frame clones and drops some. This table has 900,000 or so clones, 17% appearing once. Of note for this clone: The antigen remains unidentified.

This CDR3 is 14 amino acids long. Per germline, CDR1 SGHRS and CDR2 YFSETQ. Unmatched junction bases numbered 6, after V lost 3 bases and J lost 5 bases. Sample: naive CD4+ T cells from blood. This receptor was obtained from a woman younger than 35 in good health. The rearrangement uses TRBV5-1 and TRBJ2-7, with 9 bases identical to TRBD1. The CDR3 protein is CASSSQGAVNEQYF. The CDR3 region has the DNA TGCGCCAGCAGCTCACAGGGGGCTGTCAACGAGCAGTACTTC.